This TCR beta chain originates from a study of blood T cell repertoires in COVID-19. Background on the study: Acute-phase and convalescent COVID-19 samples originated in the United States, Italy and Spain. PBMCs, B-cell-depleted T cells, or T cells were the source of the cDNA or gDNA that made up the material.

The germline V gene encodes CDR1 SQVTM and CDR2 ANQGSEA. CDR3 size: 16 residues. With V trimmed by 1 base and J by 1 base, 6 bases remained unmatched. This clone was picked up a small number of times. In the authors' methods: Reference gene primer amplification yielded estimated nucleated cell counts. Profiling relied on immunoSEQ multiplex PCR, and the TCRdb table lists in-frame clones only, not all of them. V and J calls and clone size are copied from that table; D and trimming were computed from the DNA. Of roughly 140,000 clones detected, 80% appear once; the ten largest clones hold 3.5%. Specimen: peripheral blood. This sequence joins TRBV29-1 and TRBJ2-3, with 9 bases identical to TRBD2. This receptor was obtained from a man aged 65 to 85 who had recovered from COVID-19. CDR3 DNA sequence: TGCAGCGTTGAAGGGTTTCAGCGGGGGGGCACAGATACGCAGTATTTT. This translates into CSVEGFQRGGTDTQYF.